The 15 T cell receptor beta chains in this list originate from one sample, sequenced in a study of blood T cell repertoires in COVID-19. Method: immunoSEQ multiplex PCR; TCRdb's copy keeps in-frame clones and lacks some. This repertoire shows 55,000 to 65,000 clones, approximately 89% found once; its top ten account for around 15%. Sequencing was done on a sample of peripheral blood. The receptors were gathered from a woman aged 60-70 years with active COVID-19.

This chain uses TRBV7-9 with TRBJ1-3; perhaps TRBD1 as D (5 bases). The germline CDR1 and CDR2 sequences are SEHNR and FQNEAQ (reference sequence). V was trimmed by 5 bases and J by 3 bases, leaving 11 bases between them. This CDR3 region has 14 residues. DNA of the CDR3: TGTGCCAGCAGCATGCAGGGTCTTGGAAACACCATATATTTT. Translated, it gives CASSMQGLGNTIYF.

The rearrangement uses TRBV7-3 and TRBJ1-1, with 8 bases matching TRBD1. V trimming: 4 bases; J trimming: 0 bases; junction bases outside the gene matches: 7. Germline values: CDR1 SGHTA, CDR2 FQGTGA. The length of the CDR3 is 16 residues. The CDR3 is CASSSGQGLMNTEAFF. Written as DNA, the CDR3 is TGTGCCAGCAGCTCCGGACAGGGACTCATGAACACTGAAGCTTTCTTT.

The CDR3 here is CASSLVKTSRSTDTQYF. CDR3 bases: TGTGCCAGCAGCTTAGTAAAGACTAGCCGTAGCACAGATACGCAGTATTTT. The chain couples TRBV7-2 to TRBJ2-3, with 7 bases that match TRBD2. The germline gives CDR1 SGHTA, CDR2 FQGNSA. The CDR3 extends over 17 amino acids. After removal of 1 base from V and 0 bases from J, the junction contained 7 bases not matched to a gene.

This chain joins TRBV7-3 and TRBJ2-1; TRBD2 might be the D (6 bases). V was shortened by 2 bases and J by 0 bases, with 11 bases between the two germline ends. Germline V CDR1 and CDR2: SGHTA, FQGTGA. The CDR3 sequence is 16 residues long. The CDR3, as DNA: TGTGCCAGCAGCTTACTTGGGGGGAGCTCCTACAATGAGCAGTTCTTC. It translates to CASSLLGGSSYNEQFF.

This chain uses TRBV2 with TRBJ1-1; a weak D match, TRBD1 (5 bases). CDR1 and CDR2 from the germline V gene are SNHLY and FYNNEI. This CDR3 has 14 amino acids. Trimming cost V 6 bases and J 0 bases, with 11 bases left between them. The CDR3 DNA sequence: TGTGCCAGCAGCGGTCAGGGATTGAACACTGAAGCTTTCTTT. It translates to CASSGQGLNTEAFF. The entire variable domain, with the rest obtained from reference TRBV2 and TRBJ1-1, is as follows: EPEVTQTPSHQVTQMGQEVILRCVPISNHLYFYWYRQILGQKVEFLVSFYNNEISEKSEIFDDQFSVERPDGSNFTLKIRSTKLEDSAMYFCASSGQGLNTEAFFGQGTRLTVV.

The V gene is TRBV27, the J gene TRBJ2-1, with a tentative D call TRBD2 (6 bases). This CDR3 has 17 residues. Germline V gene sequence: CDR1 MNHEY, CDR2 SMNVEV (reference sequence). Trimming shortened V by 6 bases and J by 8 bases, and 26 bases separated the two germline ends. CDR3 protein: CASSKGLGVAEWYEQFF. The CDR3 DNA reads TGTGCCAGCAGCAAGGGGTTGGGGGTAGCGGAGTGGTATGAGCAGTTCTTC.

The chain employs TRBV7-2 and TRBJ2-7, with 7 positions matching TRBD1. Germline loops: CDR1 SGHTA, CDR2 FQGNSA. V lost 6 bases, J lost 0 bases, and 11 bases stayed unmatched. The CDR3 loop spans 16 amino acids. CDR3 in amino acids: CASRRLKGAYSYEQYF. CDR3 DNA sequence: TGTGCCAGCAGGAGACTGAAGGGGGCATACTCCTACGAGCAGTACTTC.

The V call is TRBV7-2, the J call TRBJ2-5; D is unclear. V was trimmed by 3 bases and J by 3 bases, leaving 14 bases between them. CDR3 length: 15 residues. The V gene's germline CDR1 is SGHTA and CDR2 FQGNSA. The CDR3 nucleotides read TGTGCCAGCAGCTTTACACAGCTGCTTAAAGAGACCCAGTACTTC. Its protein is CASSFTQLLKETQYF.

V is TRBV2 and J is TRBJ2-2; 10 bases fit TRBD1. The CDR3 totals 15 residues. The V and J ends lost 5 bases and 4 bases, in that order; junction bases with no gene match: 4. CDR1 and CDR2 from the germline V gene are SNHLY and FYNNEI. The CDR3 DNA follows: TGTGCCAGCAGTCCGGGACAGGGGCGCACCGGGGAGCTGTTTTTT. Its translation: CASSPGQGRTGELFF.

This clone was seen a single time. The CDR3 bases are TGTGCCAGCAGCCAAGATCCAGCGGGACTCTCCTACAATGAGCAGTTCTTC. Protein sequence: CASSQDPAGLSYNEQFF. This chain links TRBV3-1 (or the pseudogene TRBV3-2) with TRBJ2-1; 7 bases fit TRBD2. CDR1 and CDR2 (germline): LGHDT, YNNKEL (reference sequence). V was clipped by 0 bases and J by 0 bases; unmatched bases: 5. The CDR3 extends over 17 amino acids.

This clone was found a few times. V usage is TRBV6-1 and J usage is TRBJ2-7, with 7 bases that match TRBD1. J gave up 13 bases and V 3 bases, and 12 bases lay outside the gene matches. This CDR3 has 13 amino acids. Per germline, CDR1 MNHNS and CDR2 SASEGT. CDR3 amino acids: CASSDAQTGPAYF. CDR3 sequence (DNA): TGTGCCAGCAGTGACGCACAGACAGGGCCGGCCTACTTC.

The chain couples TRBV6-5 to TRBJ2-2; D is undetermined. The CDR3 has 13 amino acids. The V end was cut by 7 bases, the J end by 1 base, with 7 bases between. The V gene's germline CDR1 is MNHEY and CDR2 SVGAGI. Here the CDR3 DNA reads TGTGCCAGCAAGGAGTTGAACACCGGGGAGCTGTTTTTT. Amino acid sequence: CASKELNTGELFF.

The chain employs TRBV5-1 and TRBJ1-3, with 7 bases lining up with TRBD1. Germline CDR1 and CDR2: SGHRS and YFSETQ. Unmatched junction bases numbered 4, after V lost 0 bases and J lost 4 bases. The CDR3 is made up of 15 amino acids. In DNA, the CDR3 is TGCGCCAGCAGCTTGGTGGCGGGACAGGGAAACACCATATATTTT. It specifies CASSLVAGQGNTIYF.

The rearrangement links TRBV5-1 to TRBJ2-2; D might be TRBD2 (5 bases). Germline V gives CDR1 SGHRS, CDR2 YFSETQ. The CDR3 is 14 amino acids. V was cut by 5 bases and J by 5 bases, with 13 bases left in between. This chain's CDR3 is CASSREGATGELFF. As DNA, the CDR3 is TGCGCCAGCAGTCGAGAGGGTGCGACCGGGGAGCTGTTTTTT.

This clone was recorded once. V gene TRBV11-2 combines with J gene TRBJ2-1; 8 bases line up with TRBD2. CDR1 and CDR2 from the germline V gene are SGHAT and FQNNGV. J was trimmed by 6 bases and V by 2 bases; bases with no gene match: 6. The CDR3 is 15 residues long. CDR3 DNA: TGTGCCAGCAGCTTACGGGGACTAGGATCCAATGAGCAGTTCTTC. Translated, it gives CASSLRGLGSNEQFF.